What follows are 12 T cell receptor beta chains derived from one specimen sequenced in a study of CD8+ T cells in alopecia areata. Treatment defined: oral pan-JAK inhibitor, 5-10 mg twice daily. After isolation, RNA underwent reverse transcription to generate cDNA as the sequencing template. TCRdb keeps only in-frame clones here, not all; method: immunoSEQ multiplex PCR. This table holds 150,000 or so clones, around 83% found once. The sample consisted of CD8+ T cells sorted from blood, taken at week 4, from a patient treated with tofacitinib. The source is a human donor with alopecia areata.

The rearrangement links TRBV4-1 to TRBJ2-1; TRBD2 matches 8 bases. CDR1 and CDR2 (germline): MGHRA, YSYEKL. V dropped 3 bases and J dropped 3; count of bases not matched to a gene: 4. This CDR3 comprises 15 residues. The CDR3 reads CASSQPGLGYNEQFF. In nucleotides, the CDR3 is TGCGCCAGCAGCCAGCCGGGACTAGGCTACAATGAGCAGTTCTTC.

This rearrangement joins TRBV7-8 to TRBJ2-1, with no clear D. Germline CDR1 reads SGHVS; CDR2 reads FQNEAQ. Trimming cost V 9 bases and J 10 bases, with 10 bases left between them. The CDR3 runs 10 residues. CDR3 sequence reads: CARTTVEQFF. In DNA form, the CDR3 reads TGTGCCAGAACCACGGTCGAGCAGTTCTTC. Full variable domain (outside the CDR3, taken from reference TRBV7-8 and TRBJ2-1): GAGVSQSPRYKVAKRGQDVALRCDPISGHVSLFWYQQALGQGPEFLTYFQNEAQLDKSGLPSDRFFAERPEGSVSTLKIQRTQQEDSAVYLCARTTVEQFFGPGTRLTVL.

This chain links TRBV30 with TRBJ1-2; D is possibly TRBD1 (5 bases). CDR1 and CDR2 from the germline V gene are GTSNPN and SVGIG (reference sequence). This CDR3 is built from 13 residues. V lost 8 bases, J lost 4 bases, and 17 bases lay in between. The chain's CDR3 is CASEARDGYGYTF. DNA of the CDR3: TGTGCCAGCGAGGCCCGGGACGGCTATGGCTACACCTTC. The full variable domain, completed using reference TRBV30 and TRBJ1-2, is SQTIHQWPATLVQPVGSPLSLECTVEGTSNPNLYWYRQAAGRGLQLLFYSVGIGQISSEVPQNLSASRPQDRQFILSSKKLLLSDSGFYLCASEARDGYGYTFGSGTRLTVV.

The rearrangement joins TRBV19 to TRBJ1-1; D is uncertain. The CDR3 is made up of 14 amino acids. Trimming shortened V by 5 bases and J by 0 bases, and 10 bases separated the two germline ends. Germline V CDR1 and CDR2: LNHDA, SQIVND (reference sequence). The CDR3 sequence is CASSSYTLNTEAFF. In DNA, the CDR3 is TGTGCCAGTAGTTCCTATACACTGAACACTGAAGCTTTCTTT.

The V gene is TRBV7-2, the J gene TRBJ2-7, with unresolved D. Germline V gene sequence: CDR1 SGHTA, CDR2 FQGNSA. The V end lost 1 base, the J end lost 6 bases, and 7 bases lay between the germline ends. The CDR3 covers 12 residues. The CDR3 sequence: CASSLVSGEQYF. In nucleotides, the CDR3 is TGTGCCAGCAGCTTAGTCTCCGGCGAGCAGTACTTC.

The chain couples TRBV7-2 to TRBJ2-5; no clear D gene. Deletions cut 3 bases from V and 0 bases from J, with 11 bases between. The CDR3 totals 15 residues. Germline V gives CDR1 SGHTA, CDR2 FQGNSA. The chain's CDR3 is CASSFRGRYQETQYF. In nucleotides, the CDR3 is TGTGCCAGCAGCTTCCGCGGCAGATACCAAGAGACCCAGTACTTC.

The gene calls are TRBV29-1 and TRBJ2-1; D is unclear. The germline CDR1 and CDR2 sequences are SQVTM and ANQGSEA. V lost 0 bases and J 3 bases, leaving 6 bases between the germline ends. The CDR3 consists of 13 residues. The CDR3 reads CSVEEHLYNEQFF. The DNA for the CDR3 is TGCAGCGTTGAAGAACACCTCTACAATGAGCAGTTCTTC.

This rearrangement joins TRBV6-5 to TRBJ1-1; 8 positions agree with TRBD1. Trimming cost V 7 bases and J 11 bases; bases outside gene matches: 12. The CDR3 consists of 13 residues. Germline CDR1 MNHEY, CDR2 SVGAGI. CDR3 in DNA: TGTGCCAGCACGGGACAGGACCAGATGGAGGCTTTCTTT. Translation: CASTGQDQMEAFF.

This clone was seen a handful of times. The chain uses TRBV10-1 and TRBJ2-3; D uncertain. The CDR3 runs to 16 residues. Looked up from germline, CDR1 is WNHNN and CDR2 is SYGVQD (reference sequence). Deletions cut 3 bases from V and 8 bases from J, with 21 bases between. This CDR3 reads CASSDYNSANKGTQYF. In DNA form, the CDR3 reads TGCGCCAGCAGTGATTATAACAGCGCTAACAAGGGTACGCAGTATTTT.

The chain couples TRBV9 to TRBJ1-1; the D is unclear. The V gene lost 0 bases and the J gene lost 3 bases, with 15 bases spanning the gap. Germline CDR1 SGDLS, CDR2 YYNGEE. This CDR3 is built from 16 residues. CDR3 in amino acids: CASSVGLVGKDTEAFF. The DNA for the CDR3 is TGTGCCAGCAGCGTAGGATTGGTGGGGAAAGACACTGAAGCTTTCTTT.

The genes are TRBV14 and TRBJ2-6, with D hard to call. The V end lost 5 bases, the J end lost 0 bases, and 17 bases lay between the germline ends. Germline V CDR1 and CDR2: SGHDN, FVKESK. This CDR3 comprises 18 residues. For the CDR3, the DNA is TGTGCCAGCAGCTTGAACGTCGGATCCTACTCTGGGGCCAACGTCCTGACTTTC. Translation gives CASSLNVGSYSGANVLTF. The full variable domain, its missing parts supplied by reference TRBV14 and TRBJ2-6, is EAGVTQFPSHSVIEKGQTVTLRCDPISGHDNLYWYRRVMGKEIKFLLHFVKESKQDESGMPNNRFLAERTGGTYSTLKVQPAELEDSGVYFCASSLNVGSYSGANVLTFGAGSRLTVL.

This clone was picked up one time. The V call is TRBV7-6, the J call TRBJ2-1; D tentatively fits TRBD1 or TRBD2 (5 bases each). Trimming shortened V by 4 bases and J by 7 bases, and 17 bases separated the two germline ends. Germline V gene data show CDR1 as SGHVS and CDR2 as FNYEAQ. The CDR3 is 15 residues long. The CDR3 nucleotides read TGTGCCAGCAGCTGGACCGGGACCACTAGGAATGAGCAGTTCTTC. Protein: CASSWTGTTRNEQFF.